This T cell receptor beta chain originates from a study of cytomegalovirus exposure and HLA in healthy donors (dated by TCRdb to about 2017). Context from the whole study: In an earlier analysis of 550 to 750 of the donors, around 300 Gb of sequence data and 117 million unique TCR beta sequences from about 180 million T cells were reported. An earlier analysis of some 500 of the donors applied high-throughput TCR beta sequencing to assess whether each TCR beta V gene segment acted as functional or pseudogenic. Among over 350 genotyped donors of the cohort, an average of approximately 250,000 unique TCR beta nucleotide sequences were sequenced per donor, around 20% of them non-productive. The study used immunosequencing to profile the T cell repertoires of some 600 subjects and linked those repertoires to cytomegalovirus serostatus. Every repertoire in the discovery cohort had been generated on one and the same sequencing platform. To predict cytomegalovirus infection status, the study combined high-throughput TCR immunosequencing, statistical association of individual TCRs with disease status, and machine learning. Genome-wide SNP genotypes for about 65% of the 666 donors were used in a later genetic analysis, which treated that subset as a discovery cohort. Rather than drawing on any new phenotypic data, the later analysis identified candidate immune exposures from TCR beta sequences and the way those sequences occurred across donors. Four to six DR-DQ haplotypes were handled as single units for association and clustering because linkage in the cohort was strong. An early release that covered some 640 HLA-typed donors contained approximately 300 gigabases of sequencing data and tens of millions of unique TCR sequences. To study patterns of TCR occurrence, a later analysis re-analyzed previously published TCR beta repertoires from several hundred donors and added high-resolution HLA genotyping. Class I and class II HLA loci were covered by the typing at four-digit resolution. The number of donors typed differed by locus, with 629-630 for A, B, C, DRB1 and DQB1, about 500 for DQA1, over 600 for DPA1, and approximately 470 for DPB1. The study aimed to test whether signatures of past pathogen exposure could be identified by cataloging public T cell receptors. The genetic ancestry cluster associated with self-reported Caucasian donors included 70% to 85% of the roughly 380 genotyped donors. In addition to the first cohort of approximately 650 subjects, a separate validation cohort of approximately 130 different subjects was used. Donor age, sex, ethnicity and CMV serostatus were collected together with the repertoire data. General findings and caveats noted by the study authors: Assigning TCR associations to individual alleles was difficult when HLA alleles, especially DR and DQ, strongly co-occurred. This cohort had only TCR beta chains sequenced, and the lack of alpha or paired-chain data limited which features could be detected. Because counts were too low, around 17 rarely observed V segments, including chromosome 9 orphons, were left out of the earlier analysis of a few hundred of the donors. Correlated functional status among segregating V segments might reflect linkage disequilibrium, but an unknown experimental factor could not be ruled out. Broadly in line with IMGT annotations, most TCR beta V segments showed up in productive rearrangements about 87% or about 30% of the time in an earlier analysis of under 700 of the donors. Because HLA typing was missing for some donors at each locus, association tests included only the typed subset. The study listed 164 TCR beta chains as associated with cytomegalovirus. The authors suggested that the approach could potentially be extended to other disease states and immunological phenotypes. Sequencing depth was assumed to be roughly uniform across donors in the presence/absence analyses, though that assumption may not hold. Some IMGT-functional V segments, including TRBV6-2 and TRBV6-3, could not be told apart with the 87-base-pair reads, so those segments were excluded. In a later analysis, HLA-associated TCR beta chains were found to be more clonally expanded and to have lower generation probabilities than equally common non-associated chains. A later analysis found that most CMV-associated TCR beta chains appeared HLA-restricted, with HLA associations seemingly driven largely by CMV exposure. In a later genetic analysis, a missense DCLRE1C variant was associated with V-gene and J-gene trimming of TCR beta chains, and the association was replicated in an independent cohort. In vitro tests confirmed that a few of the cytomegalovirus-associated TCR beta chains recognize cytomegalovirus antigens. In a later genetic analysis, fewer N-insertions in productive TCRs were reported among donors in an Asian-associated ancestry cluster than the roughly 710-donor mean. A later analysis associated 15,000 to 20,000 TCR beta sequences with specific HLA alleles at a false discovery rate of 0.05. Several of the top co-occurrence clusters appeared to be linked to parvovirus B19, influenza, CMV and Epstein-Barr virus, according to a later analysis. A group of highly shared sequence variants was considered likely to be a technical artifact of the sequencing pipeline. According to a later analysis, TCR association rates differed among HLA loci, with DRB1 alleles showing the most associated TCRs and HLA-C alleles showing the fewest. A further reported finding was that TCR beta sequences accurately predicted the HLA-A and HLA-B alleles for most subjects in the first cohort. Across donors, most TCR sequences were observed very rarely, whereas some public TCRs were present in many individuals. In both the original and validation cohorts, the classifier was reported to diagnose cytomegalovirus status with high specificity and sensitivity. For the cohort, immune exposure information was limited to CMV serostatus.

V loses 10 bases of germline sequence and J loses 0 bases, and the interval between the two ends is 19 bases. From a lookup of the germline V gene (reference sequence), CDR1 and CDR2 are PRHDT and FYEKMQ. The CDR3 runs 16 residues from the cysteine to the phenylalanine. The only DNA kept is the CDR3, 48 bases in frame from the first base. The cohort comprised more than 550 healthy bone marrow donors. At the time of sampling, every cohort member was nominally healthy, though immune exposures that went unrecorded were likely present. The donor tested CMV seronegative and was one of the 352 seronegative cohort members. A peripheral blood sample was provided by each donor, and peripheral blood mononuclear cells were used for TCR beta sequencing. Genomic DNA extraction from the blood cell samples was performed with the Qiagen DNeasy Blood Extraction Kit. Receptor libraries were prepared by the immunoSEQ multiplex PCR assay. For the multiplex PCR, a mixture combining 60 forward primers for TCR Vbeta segments and 13 reverse primers for TCR Jbeta segments was used. Amplification of the CDR3 region of rearranged TCR beta genes was performed with a multiplex PCR assay on genomic DNA. Amplified TCR beta libraries were sequenced as 87-base-pair reads on the Illumina HiSeq System. As for the original processing: A later analysis tallied 75 million to 95 million unique TCR beta chains across the 666 repertoires, and some 12 million of those chains were shared by two or more donors. A nearest-neighbor algorithm error-corrected the raw reads and collapsed the reads into unique sequences, merging closely related sequences to remove PCR and sequencing errors. To assign V, D and J gene segments, CDR3 sequences were aligned to IMGT reference sequences. For a sequence to be retained, at least a six-nucleotide match to both a V gene segment and a J gene segment was required. A rearrangement counted as productive if the CDR3 had no stop codons and remained in frame with V and J, and every other rearrangement counted as non-productive. Following IMGT convention, CDR3 was defined as the stretch from the second conserved V-encoded cysteine to the conserved J-encoded phenylalanine. The earlier analysis of 587 of the donors excluded sequences that lacked an unambiguous match to a single V gene segment. In an earlier analysis of several hundred of the donors, a V segment was called functional when productive rearrangements were above 56.7%, and segregating when the standard deviation between donors exceeded 5%. A statistical classification framework was built to diagnose cytomegalovirus status from the catalog of TCR beta chain sequences. V and J gene assignment, in a later analysis, came from comparing TCR nucleotide sequences with IMGT/GENE-DB human TR gene sequences. The TCRdist pipeline was used in a later analysis to assign CDR3 sequences and most-parsimonious VDJ recombination scenarios. A later analysis defined each TCR beta chain by its CDR3 amino acid sequence plus V-gene family, and excluded reads lacking a unique V-gene family. To address suspected cross-contamination and a sequencing artifact, a later analysis removed 450 to 700 highly shared, low-generation-probability nucleotide sequences. For each public chain, a later analysis derived a clonal expansion index from normalized ranks of inferred template counts within each repertoire. In a later analysis, generation probabilities were computed with a VDJ recombination model fitted to out-of-frame rearrangements, and the resulting probabilities were checked against IGoR. In a later analysis, hypergeometric tests were used to score TCR-TCR, TCR-HLA and TCR-CMV co-occurrence, with a repertoire-size bias correction applied to TCR pairs. To estimate false discovery rates, a later analysis permuted the HLA or CMV assignments 20 times. In a later analysis, co-occurring TCRs were grouped with DBSCAN, and TCRdist sequence similarity was added when clustering was performed within HLA-allele-positive subsets. Co-occurrence clustering excluded repertoires with fewer than 30,000 or more than 120,000 public chains, plus five with anomalous nucleotide sharing. What TCRdb holds here is the immuneACCESS table cut down to in-frame rearrangements. Part of the clones is not present; checked against another copy, under half of the missing clones reflect an unresolved V gene, and the others are unexplained. That table supplies the V and J calls and clone size; D and trimming were determined from the DNA. A total of around 170,000 clones appear in this sample, more than 70% of them only once. In total, the top ten clones hold about 0.4% of the sample.

This clone appeared a single time. Its antigen is not yet known. No qualities accompany the bases; no much larger clone lies one base away. The receptor was isolated from a boy under 10 years old in good health and CMV-seronegative. Recombination joined TRBV13 with TRBJ1-3, with TRBD1 tentatively as D gene (6 bases match). The sample taken for sequencing was PBMCs. The CDR3 protein is CATSGSGGPSGNTIYF. The DNA reads TGTGCCACCTCGGGCAGCGGGGGGCCCTCTGGAAACACCATATATTTT.